These T cell receptor beta chains were read from a single sample in a study of response to subunit inactivated influenza vaccine. TCRdb reprocessed the RT-PCR reads via MiXCR and lists one record per CDR3 protein. The repertoire holds 150,000 to 200,000 distinct CDR3 sequences, with around 9% as singletons. The material sequenced was non-naive T cells sorted from PBMCs, taken on the day of vaccination. These receptors all come from a man aged 50-60 years who received an inactivated influenza vaccine. The CDR3 runs from the conserved cysteine through the conserved F or W.

>TRBV5-1|TRBJ2-3
CASSLSLAVTDTQYF
>TRBV11-1|TRBJ2-7
CASSLRGLAGSFSYEQYF
>TRBV7-2|TRBJ2-5
CASSFPLLAGGYQETQYF
>TRBV7-2|TRBJ2-7
CASSQHKGEQYF
>TRBV29-1|TRBJ2-3
CSVGLQDGTQYF
>TRBV28|TRBJ2-2
CATDRGHTGELFF
>TRBV25-1|TRBJ2-7
CASSDSGTSGFSYEQYF
>TRBV7-2|TRBJ2-7
CASSPDTGSAYEQYF
>TRBV4-3|TRBJ2-7
CASSQDPIAGVMSYEQYF
>TRBV4-3|TRBJ1-1
CASSQEIWGPEAFF
>TRBV12-3/TRBV12-4|TRBJ1-4
CASSFGRGGDEKLFF
>TRBV3-1|TRBJ2-7
CASSQDRPYEQYF
>TRBV12-3/TRBV12-4|TRBJ1-1
CASSLLLNTEAFF
>TRBV10-3|TRBJ2-1
CAIMSSGRNNEQFF
>TRBV28|TRBJ2-1
CASSPTSGGSYNEQFF
>TRBV19|TRBJ2-5
CASSIGPQETQYF
>TRBV7-3|TRBJ2-1
CASSLTSGRTRPTEQFF
>TRBV15|TRBJ2-3
CATAVAADPDTQYF
>TRBV5-1|TRBJ1-4
CASSSGRGPTNEKLFF
>TRBV10-3|TRBJ2-1
CAIRTDASSYNEQFF
>TRBV9|TRBJ2-5
CASSVGLASETQYF
>TRBV5-1|TRBJ2-5
CASSRGSEQETQYF
>TRBV11-2|TRBJ2-5
CASSLSQGLGETQYF
>TRBV5-1|TRBJ2-5
CASRSQETQYF
>TRBV6-5|TRBJ1-6
CASSFLDSNSPLHF
>TRBV15|TRBJ2-3
CATSGLQLAADLLYTDTQYF
>TRBV12-3/TRBV12-4|TRBJ1-6
CASSFSPGLLNSPLHF
>TRBV5-1|TRBJ2-3
CASSQTGRADTQYF
>TRBV20-1|TRBJ2-4
CSARGQGNKNIQYF
>TRBV11-2|TRBJ2-1
CASSSYSPATEQFF
>TRBV7-2|TRBJ2-1
CASSYGSGQGGNEQFF
>TRBV12-3/TRBV12-4|TRBJ1-1
CASSFSVGREAFF
>TRBV10-1|TRBJ1-1
CASTQGTGFSLAFF
>TRBV14|TRBJ2-5
CASSQDRTLQETQYF
>TRBV3-1|TRBJ2-7
CASRHGDYEQYF
>TRBV12-3/TRBV12-4|TRBJ2-2
CASSFGAGNTGELFF